Below, 13 T cell receptor beta chains from the same sample are listed, as sequenced in a study of Ad26.COV2.S vaccination and SARS-CoV-2 variants. This table comes from immunoSEQ multiplex PCR, and its TCRdb copy is limited to in-frame clones, with some not included. The profile shows about 350,000 clones, 86% of them singletons. Treatment described: 15 to 20 received Ad26.COV2.S at low or high dose, single or two shots; five or six received placebo; per-sample allocation not given. Sampling happened 63 days after the first vaccine or placebo injection. Material: peripheral blood, obtained in a trial of Ad26.COV2.S vaccine versus placebo. The receptors were gathered from a person aged 18 to 65 who received the Ad26.COV2.S COVID-19 vaccine or a placebo.

V gene TRBV19 combines with J gene TRBJ2-1, with 11 positions matching TRBD1. V dropped 8 bases and J dropped 4; count of bases not matched to a gene: 19. The CDR3 loop spans 19 amino acids. Germline CDR1 and CDR2: LNHDA and SQIVND (reference sequence). Here the CDR3 DNA reads TGTGCCAGTCGAAGGCGGGACAGGGGGTCTAGTGATAGGTACAATGAGCAGTTCTTC. Its translation is CASRRRDRGSSDRYNEQFF.

This rearrangement joins TRBV5-1 to TRBJ2-7, with 7 nucleotides matching TRBD1. The V segment lost 4 bases and the J segment 6 bases; nucleotides outside the gene matches: 19. Looked up from germline, CDR1 is SGHRS and CDR2 is YFSETQ. The CDR3 spans 17 residues. The chain's CDR3 is CASSPKTGTDGRGEQYF. For the CDR3, the DNA is TGCGCCAGCAGCCCGAAGACAGGGACGGACGGACGAGGCGAGCAGTACTTC.

The V and J genes are TRBV6-2 or TRBV6-3 and TRBJ2-7, with D tentatively TRBD2 (5 bases). Germline V lookup: CDR1 MNHEY, CDR2 SVGEGT. The CDR3 contains 15 residues. Trimming removed 5 bases from V and 3 bases from J, with 17 bases in between. CDR3 nucleotide sequence: TGTGCCAGCAGTCCGACCGGGTCGGGGTTCTACGAGCAGTACTTC. This encodes CASSPTGSGFYEQYF.

The gene calls are TRBV7-2 and TRBJ2-1, with 9 bases lining up with TRBD2. J gave up 3 bases and V 5 bases, and 5 bases lay outside the gene matches. The CDR3 is 15 residues long. Germline assignment: CDR1 SGHTA and CDR2 FQGNSA. The CDR3 spells CASSPSSGVYNEQFF. DNA for the CDR3: TGTGCCAGCAGCCCATCTAGCGGGGTCTACAATGAGCAGTTCTTC.

V gene TRBV28 combines with J gene TRBJ1-4, with unresolved D. CDR3 length: 16 residues. CDR1 and CDR2 (germline): MDHEN, SYDVKM. Trimming removed 6 bases at V and 5 bases at J, with 19 bases between. The CDR3 protein is CASRLGFAAFNEKLFF. The CDR3 region has the DNA TGTGCCAGCAGATTAGGGTTTGCAGCTTTCAATGAAAAACTGTTTTTT.

Only a few counts were recorded for this clone. The chain combines TRBV27 with TRBJ1-6; a weak D match, TRBD1 (5 bases). Deletions cut 3 bases from V and 4 bases from J, with 10 bases between. Germline-derived CDR1 and CDR2 are MNHEY and SMNVEV (reference sequence). This CDR3 spans 15 amino acids. The CDR3 DNA follows: TGTGCCAGCAGTTTTGGGGGAATATATAATTCACCCCTCCACTTT. Its protein is CASSFGGIYNSPLHF.

The chain employs TRBV27 and TRBJ1-6; D unresolved. The CDR3 sequence is 15 residues long. V lost 8 bases and J 3 bases, leaving 14 bases between the germline ends. Germline V gives CDR1 MNHEY, CDR2 SMNVEV (reference sequence). CDR3 region: CASCPDGFYNSPLHF. CDR3 sequence (DNA): TGTGCCAGCTGCCCGGACGGATTCTATAATTCACCCCTCCACTTT.

The rearrangement links TRBV5-4 to TRBJ1-6; D uncertain. V lost 0 bases and J lost 0, with 7 bases in between. The V gene's germline CDR1 is SGHNT and CDR2 YYREEE (reference sequence). CDR3 size: 16 residues. Here the CDR3 DNA reads TGTGCCAGCAGCTTGGACAGACACTCCTATAATTCACCCCTCCACTTT. Encoded protein: CASSLDRHSYNSPLHF.

The gene calls are TRBV3-1 (or the pseudogene TRBV3-2) and TRBJ2-5; TRBD2 agrees at 9 bases. This CDR3 has 13 residues. Germline loops: CDR1 LGHDT, CDR2 YNNKEL (reference sequence). The J segment lost 5 bases and the V segment lost 8 bases, leaving 6 bases of the junction unmatched. Here the CDR3 reads CASGPSGVETQYF. The CDR3 DNA reads TGTGCCAGCGGTCCTAGCGGGGTGGAGACCCAGTACTTC.

This sequence joins TRBV6-5 and TRBJ2-5; D is undetermined. The V end was cut by 6 bases, the J end by 5 bases, with 10 bases between. The length of the CDR3 is 12 residues. Germline V gene data show CDR1 as MNHEY and CDR2 as SVGAGI. The DNA for the CDR3 is TGTGCCAGCAGCCGTCTGAGGGAGACCCAGTACTTC. Amino acids: CASSRLRETQYF.

The gene calls are TRBV5-1 and TRBJ2-3; D possibly corresponds to TRBD2 (6 bases). Germline CDR1 and CDR2: SGHRS and YFSETQ. This CDR3 spans 13 amino acids. V was trimmed by 7 bases and J by 2 bases, leaving 11 bases between them. The CDR3 DNA sequence: TGCGCCAGCTCTCGGGGGACCACAGATACGCAGTATTTT. Protein product: CASSRGTTDTQYF.

The V gene is TRBV10-3, the J gene TRBJ2-3; D is perhaps TRBD1 (5 bases). Germline V lookup: CDR1 ENHRY, CDR2 SYGVKD. CDR3 length equals 16 residues. Trimming took off 5 bases at V and 0 bases at J, with 15 bases between the two ends. Written as DNA, the CDR3 is TGTGCCATCAGTATTACGACAGTTACTAGCACAGATACGCAGTATTTT. It codes for CAISITTVTSTDTQYF.

A word on this clone: Distinct nucleotide sequences in the sample also encode this CDR3. This chain uses TRBV4-2 with TRBJ2-7; a weak D match, TRBD2 (6 bases). This CDR3 has 12 residues. V lost 0 bases and J 10 bases, leaving 10 bases between the germline ends. In germline, CDR1 is LGHNA, CDR2 YNFKEQ. DNA for the CDR3: TGTGCCAGCAGCCAAGATACGCGGGAACAGTACTTC. The encoded protein is CASSQDTREQYF.